Here is one T cell receptor (beta chain) with its context. This entry comes from a study of blood T cell repertoires in COVID-19. Across the study: Specimens from acute and convalescent COVID-19 originated in the United States, Italy and Spain. T cells, B-cell-depleted T cells, or PBMCs supplied cDNA or gDNA.

Germline-derived CDR1 and CDR2 are MNHEY and SVGEGT. The CDR3 contains 19 residues. Germline trimming cut 5 bases from V and 6 bases from J; bases unmatched to any gene: 21. Authors' data handling: Amplification of reference gene primers was used by the study to estimate nucleated cell counts. Libraries were prepared by immunoSEQ multiplex PCR; TCRdb keeps only in-frame clonotypes and omits some of them. V, J and clone size are those of that table, while D and trimming were read from the DNA. Seen here are under 200,000 clones, approximately 90% observed once, and the top ten hold around 6%. This clonotype was obtained from a man between 35 and 55 years old with active or convalescent COVID-19. Sample: peripheral blood. This sequence joins TRBV6-2 or TRBV6-3 and TRBJ2-2; 7 bases are a match to TRBD1. In nucleotides, the CDR3 is TGTGCCAGCAGTCACCGGCCGTACCCGGGACAGCTCCGAGCCGGGGAGCTGTTTTTT. This gives the protein CASSHRPYPGQLRAGELFF.